The 2 T cell receptor beta chains given below trace back to one sample, sequenced in a study of cytomegalovirus exposure and HLA in healthy donors. The study ran its PCR with 60 Vbeta and 13 Jbeta primers. Generated by immunoSEQ multiplex PCR, the TCRdb table keeps only in-frame clones and is missing some. The sample contains roughly 130,000 clones, 80% of which appear only once. The material sequenced was PBMCs. The receptors here all came from a man aged 25-40 years in good health and CMV-seronegative.

In its sample, this clone was seen a few times. V usage is TRBV4-2 and J usage is TRBJ1-1; TRBD1 aligns across 12 bases. This CDR3 is 17 amino acids long. Germline trimming cut 0 bases from V and 2 bases from J; bases unmatched to any gene: 4. In germline, CDR1 is LGHNA, CDR2 YNFKEQ. CDR3 sequence (DNA): TGTGCCAGCAGCCAAGATTGGGACAGGGGGCTAAACACTGAAGCTTTCTTT. Its protein product is CASSQDWDRGLNTEAFF.

This chain links TRBV5-6 with TRBJ2-2; D is possibly TRBD1 (6 bases). The CDR3 is 16 residues long. V dropped 4 bases and J dropped 0 bases, with 13 bases sitting between them. CDR1 and CDR2 (germline): SGHDT, YYEEEE. The CDR3 is CASSQDRSANTGELFF. The CDR3 bases are TGTGCCAGCAGCCAGGACAGAAGCGCGAACACCGGGGAGCTGTTTTTT.